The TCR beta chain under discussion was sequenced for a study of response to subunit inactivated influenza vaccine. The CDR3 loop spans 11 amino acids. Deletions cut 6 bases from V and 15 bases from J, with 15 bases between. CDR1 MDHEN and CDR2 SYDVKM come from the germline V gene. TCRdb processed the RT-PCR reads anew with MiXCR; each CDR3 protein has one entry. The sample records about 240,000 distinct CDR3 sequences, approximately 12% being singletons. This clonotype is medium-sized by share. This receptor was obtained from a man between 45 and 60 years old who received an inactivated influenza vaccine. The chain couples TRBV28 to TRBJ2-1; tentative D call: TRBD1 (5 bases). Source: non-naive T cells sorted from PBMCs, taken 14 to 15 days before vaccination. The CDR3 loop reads CASRRGLEGFF. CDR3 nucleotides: TGTGCCAGCAGAAGGGGTCTCGAAGGGTTCTTC.